Listed below are T cell receptor beta chains from one sample, sequenced in a study of shared clonotypes between healthy human individuals. TCRdb's table, derived via immunoSEQ multiplex PCR, lists solely in-frame clones and lacks some. The sample carries fewer than 3 million clones, 85% to 95% recorded once. What was sequenced was naive CD4+ T cells from PBMCs. These receptors came from a man in his late teens or twenties in good health. Some clones in this sample may be carry-over from other donors' samples. CDR3s leave out the opening cysteine and the closing phenylalanine or tryptophan. Each record gives: D gene, V gene, J gene, CDR3 protein. A D gene is named only where the DNA matches it firmly.

>TRBD1|TRBV29-1|TRBJ1-2
SASTGNYGYT
>TRBD1|TRBV29-1|TRBJ1-3
SVELGQRSGNTIY
>NA|TRBV11-3|TRBJ2-3
ASGLGPNTDTQY
>NA|TRBV30|TRBJ2-7
AWSVRGYEQY
>NA|TRBV19|TRBJ2-1
ASRTSNGGGEQF
>TRBD1|TRBV28|TRBJ2-7
ASKSAGGIHEQY
>NA|TRBV28|TRBJ2-1
ASSLGTVQYNEQF
>NA|TRBV5-1|TRBJ2-2
ASSDTDTGELF
>NA|TRBV12-5|TRBJ2-7
ASGRTDSYEQY
>NA|TRBV4-1|TRBJ2-5
ASSQGYRETQY
>TRBD2|TRBV7-6|TRBJ2-2
ASSRLAGVTGELF
>NA|TRBV28|TRBJ1-3
ASSFPQGFHRAGNTIY
>TRBD2|TRBV6-4|TRBJ2-5
ASSDSWEGTQY
>NA|TRBV2|TRBJ1-6
ASSADHNSPLH
>NA|TRBV7-2|TRBJ2-5
ASRSGSQYQETQY
>TRBD1|TRBV28|TRBJ2-3
ASSRTGGADTQY
>NA|TRBV4-1|TRBJ2-5
ASSPGAAERETQY
>NA|TRBV9|TRBJ2-3
ASSRGITDTQY
>NA|TRBV25-1|TRBJ1-1
ASSVPGGLTEAF
>NA|TRBV5-1|TRBJ2-1
ASSHGTSGSNEQF
>TRBD2|TRBV5-1|TRBJ2-7
ASSFASGSFYEQY
>NA|TRBV29-1|TRBJ2-2
SVALQGRTGELF
>NA|TRBV30|TRBJ1-1
AWSSRGNTEAF
>NA|TRBV28|TRBJ2-4
ASSAYPGQGY
>NA|TRBV5-6|TRBJ1-5
ASSLGPLGNQPQH
>TRBD1|TRBV28|TRBJ1-5
ASSKGTGLNQPQH
>TRBD1|TRBV7-2|TRBJ1-1
ASSLGQGAWGNTEAF
>TRBD2|TRBV6-6|TRBJ2-1
ASSYNGRESNEQF
>TRBD2|TRBV9|TRBJ2-7
ASSVSGSNFEQY
>NA|TRBV19|TRBJ2-1
ASSINREDNEQF
>NA|TRBV20-1|TRBJ2-3
SFHIKDTQY
>NA|TRBV10-3|TRBJ1-1
AISFSTTNTEAF
>NA|TRBV10-3|TRBJ2-5
AISEKEGETQY
>NA|TRBV28|TRBJ1-1
ASRSAAYTEAF
>TRBD2|TRBV5-1|TRBJ2-5
ASSRGGSTSEETQY
>NA|TRBV29-1|TRBJ1-2
SVGIRFRYGYT
>NA|TRBV28|TRBJ1-2
ASSLSGAGYT
>NA|TRBV28|TRBJ2-3
ASSLEGGRTDTQY
>TRBD2|TRBV5-4|TRBJ2-7
ASSSQREKPYEQY
>NA|TRBV5-4|TRBJ2-5
ASSKGPQETQY
>TRBD2|TRBV2|TRBJ2-1
ASSELAGTMEQF
>TRBD2|TRBV5-4|TRBJ2-7
ASRTAGAPNEQY
>NA|TRBV4-1|TRBJ1-2
ASSPSPAGDYGYT
>TRBD1|TRBV6-5|TRBJ1-1
ASSYGQGMRTEAF